This T cell receptor beta chain was profiled in a study of blood T cell repertoires in COVID-19. Study overall: The United States, Italy and Spain supplied acute and convalescent COVID-19 samples.

V lost 2 bases, J lost 4 bases, and 20 bases lay in between. Germline-derived CDR1 and CDR2 are SGHAT and FQNNGV. The CDR3 is 17 residues long. Assay: immunoSEQ multiplex PCR; the TCRdb copy retains only in-frame clones and omits some. The sample consists of under 140,000 clones, approximately 67% of them appearing once. The sequence derives from a woman aged 55-69 years with acute or convalescent COVID-19. The chain joins TRBV11-2 to TRBJ1-2; TRBD1 is a possible D gene (6 bases). Sequencing was carried out using peripheral blood. The CDR3 reads CASSLLTGSLLSYGYTF. The DNA of the CDR3 is TGTGCCAGCAGCTTATTAACAGGGAGTCTTCTCTCCTATGGCTACACCTTC.